This TCR beta chain originates from a study of cytomegalovirus exposure and HLA in healthy donors. About the study: In an early release, HLA-typed donors contributed some 80 million unique TCR sequences. Notes on the study in general: In a later analysis, V- and J-gene trimming of beta chains associated with a DCLRE1C missense variant, replicated independently. Analysis performed later found approximately 17,000 TCR beta sequences associated with HLA alleles at 0.05 false discovery rate.

PCR used 60 Vbeta primers and 13 Jbeta primers. Per the original methods: In a later analysis, some 10 million of 75 million to 90 million unique beta chains occurred in at least two donors. Measured with immunoSEQ multiplex PCR; TCRdb has only the in-frame clones, and not every one. V and J calls and clone size are as listed in that table; D and trimming were resolved from the DNA. This sample has approximately 97,000 clones, with 75% to 80% found just once. Germline CDR1 MDHEN, CDR2 SYDVKM. The CDR3 sequence is 12 residues long. A note on this clone: The antigen is unknown.

This receptor was identified in a male donor in good health and CMV-seropositive. Sequenced material: PBMCs. This rearrangement joins TRBV28 to TRBJ2-7; 12 positions match TRBD1. Here the CDR3 DNA reads TGTGTCACCGGGACAGGGGGCGACGAGCAGTACTTC. It yields the protein CVTGTGGDEQYF.